Sequencing of this T cell receptor (beta chain) was carried out in a study of cytomegalovirus exposure and HLA in healthy donors. Overall study results and limits: Later on, an analysis showed TCR association rates differing by HLA locus, with DRB1 the most and HLA-C the fewest. In a later analysis, at a false discovery rate of 0.05, about 17,000 TCR beta sequences matched HLA alleles. A later analysis linked a missense variant in DCLRE1C to the trimming of TCR beta V and J genes.

On this clone: Its antigen is unidentified.

The CDR3 runs to 13 residues. V shed 7 bases and J 3 bases; nucleotides not matched to a gene: 5. From germline, CDR1 is SNHLY and CDR2 FYNNEI. Both 60 Vbeta primers and 13 Jbeta primers went into the PCR. Measured with immunoSEQ multiplex PCR; TCRdb has only the in-frame clones, and not every one. The profile shows over 200,000 clones, around 73% of them singletons. This clonotype was sampled from a male donor in good health and CMV-seronegative. The rearrangement joins TRBV2 to TRBJ1-2; 7 bases map to TRBD1. Source material: PBMCs. CDR3 sequence (DNA): TGTGCCAGCATGCCGACAGGGTACTATGGCTACACCTTC. Amino acid sequence: CASMPTGYYGYTF.